These T cell receptor beta chains were read from a single sample in a study of metastatic and nonmetastatic thyroid tumors. TCRdb reanalyzed the PCR reads with MiXCR. The sample holds 43,000 or so clones, about 22% seen once. Source material: blood. The receptor set was obtained from a male donor with papillary thyroid cancer or a benign thyroid nodule (not recorded which). Some clones in this sample may be carry-over from other donors' samples. CDR3s include the opening cysteine and the closing phenylalanine or tryptophan. A D gene is named only where the DNA matches it firmly. Rows may omit the clone size; those that give it use once, few, many or a size class.

TRBV25-1	TRBJ2-1	-	TRBD2	TGTGCCAGCGGGACTAGCGGGTTTGAGCAGTTCTTC	CASGTSGFEQFF
TRBV30	TRBJ2-6	-	-	TGTGCCTGTAGTTCCCAATGGCGGGGACAGCCTTGGGGTGCCAACGTCCTGACTTTC	CACSSQWRGQPWGANVLTF
TRBV4-1	TRBJ2-5	many	-	TGCGCCAGCAGCCATTATGGCCAAGAGACCCAGTACTTC	CASSHYGQETQYF
TRBV27	TRBJ2-7	few	TRBD1	TGTGCCAGCAGTTTATCGGGGACAGAGACCTACGAGCAGTACTTC	CASSLSGTETYEQYF
TRBV6-1	TRBJ2-1	-	TRBD1	TGTGCCAGCAGTTCACCGGGACAGGACTACAATGAGCAGTTCTTC	CASSSPGQDYNEQFF
TRBV4-1	TRBJ1-3	-	-	TGCGCCAGCGGGGGAGTAGGGTTTCTCTCTGGAAACACCATATATTTT	CASGGVGFLSGNTIYF
TRBV20-1	TRBJ1-2	-	-	TGCAGTGCTAGAGATAGGGTAGGGGAGGCCTATGGCTACATCTTC	CSARDRVGEAYGYIF
TRBV2	TRBJ1-2	many	TRBD1	TGTGCCAGCAGTCCGGGACAGGGAGTCTCTGGCTACACCTTC	CASSPGQGVSGYTF
TRBV5-1	TRBJ2-3	many	TRBD2	TGCGCCAGCAGCTTAGGGACTAGCGGGCGCACAGATACGCAGTATTTT	CASSLGTSGRTDTQYF
TRBV30	TRBJ1-1	once	-	TGTGCCCCTCGGTCGGGGGTGGGGTGCACTGAAGCTTTCTTT	CAPRSGVGCTEAFF
TRBV5-6	TRBJ2-2	many	-	TGTGCCAGCAGGACCCGCCAGGGGGGTTCCACCGGGGAGCTGTTTTTT	CASRTRQGGSTGELFF
TRBV12-5	TRBJ2-1	-	-	TGTGCTAGTGGTTTGGCCTACAATGAGCAGTTCTTC	CASGLAYNEQFF
TRBV25-1	TRBJ1-1	many	-	TGTGCCAGCAGTCCTTTAAGGACTTCCACTGAAGCTTTCTTT	CASSPLRTSTEAFF
TRBV28	TRBJ2-2	many	-	TGTGCCAGCCATAAACGGTCAGGGCGATCCGGGGAGCTGTTTTTT	CASHKRSGRSGELFF
TRBV27	TRBJ2-2	few	-	TGTGCCAGCAGTTTAGGAGGGGCTAGGCGGAGTTCCGGGGAGCTGTTTTTT	CASSLGGARRSSGELFF
TRBV11-3	TRBJ2-5	-	TRBD1	TGTGCCAGCAGCACCCGGACAGGGATGGTCGGAGAGACCCAGTACTTC	CASSTRTGMVGETQYF
TRBV27	TRBJ2-5	-	-	TGTGCCAGCAGTTTGGCGGTGGAGGGCGAGACCCAGTACTTC	CASSLAVEGETQYF
TRBV10-3	TRBJ2-7	many	TRBD2	TGTGCCGGCGGGGAGGCGGGAGGGATATACGAGCAGTACTTC	CAGGEAGGIYEQYF
TRBV11-2	TRBJ2-7	many	-	TGTGCCAGCACCTCGATTGGAACCTACGAGCAGTACTTC	CASTSIGTYEQYF
TRBV2	TRBJ2-7	many	-	TGTGCCAGCAGTGGGGATCTGGGGAGCAGGTACGAGCAGTACTTC	CASSGDLGSRYEQYF
TRBV27	TRBJ2-3	many	-	TGTGCCAGCAGTTTATATGGAGATACGCAGTATTTT	CASSLYGDTQYF
TRBV7-9	TRBJ2-5	many	-	TGTGCCAGCAGCCCCCACCTGGGCGCCCCAGAGACCCAGTACTTC	CASSPHLGAPETQYF
TRBV15	TRBJ2-7	medium-sized	-	TGTGCCACCAGCAGAGATTCGACTCCTGGGGAGCAGTACTTC	CATSRDSTPGEQYF
TRBV12-3/TRBV12-4	TRBJ2-1	-	-	TGTGCCAGCTTTACTGAGAGGAATGAGCAGTTCTTC	CASFTERNEQFF
TRBV12-3/TRBV12-4	TRBJ2-1	many	-	TGTGCCAGCACCTCCCGAGGACTACTTTCCTACAATGAGCAGTTCTTC	CASTSRGLLSYNEQFF
TRBV6-1	TRBJ1-2	many	TRBD1	TGTGCCAGCAGTGAGTCAGGGGGAGAGTCCGAAGGCTACACCTTC	CASSESGGESEGYTF
TRBV6-1	TRBJ1-1	-	-	TGTGCCACCCACTTTTTGATCGCCCGAAACAGAAACACTGAAGCTTTCTTT	CATHFLIARNRNTEAFF